The clone carrying this TCR beta chain was found many times. Its antigen is undetermined. The data were taken from a study of human T cells and chemical hapten exposure. Study background: Patch tests delivered 0.01% DPC to the upper back and were evaluated at 6 days.

General study points: The formation of large CDR3 similarity clusters by expanded TCRs significantly exceeded that of controls.

This CDR3 comprises 13 residues. V lost 6 bases and J 5 bases, leaving 16 bases between the germline ends. Germline V lookup: CDR1 DFQATT, CDR2 SNEGSKA (reference sequence). TCRdb recomputed calls from the RACE reads with MiXCR, one row per CDR3 protein. The table shows more than 300,000 distinct CDR3 sequences, with approximately 5.1% occurring only once. Time point noted: pre-sensitization, week 0. The treatment: therapeutic diphenylcyclopropenone sensitization with weekly scalp DPC. Every donor had alopecia and was 18 to 70 years old; all were suitable for DPC. This clonotype was obtained from a woman between 45 and 60 years old with alopecia areata. Some clones in this sample may be carry-over from other donors' samples. The source was whole blood, collected in connection with sensitization to the hapten diphenylcyclopropenone (DPC). This chain links TRBV20-1 with TRBJ1-1, with a tentative D call TRBD1 (6 bases). CDR3: CSAPYRAGTEAFF. DNA for the CDR3: TGCAGTGCGCCCTACAGGGCGGGTACTGAAGCTTTCTTT.